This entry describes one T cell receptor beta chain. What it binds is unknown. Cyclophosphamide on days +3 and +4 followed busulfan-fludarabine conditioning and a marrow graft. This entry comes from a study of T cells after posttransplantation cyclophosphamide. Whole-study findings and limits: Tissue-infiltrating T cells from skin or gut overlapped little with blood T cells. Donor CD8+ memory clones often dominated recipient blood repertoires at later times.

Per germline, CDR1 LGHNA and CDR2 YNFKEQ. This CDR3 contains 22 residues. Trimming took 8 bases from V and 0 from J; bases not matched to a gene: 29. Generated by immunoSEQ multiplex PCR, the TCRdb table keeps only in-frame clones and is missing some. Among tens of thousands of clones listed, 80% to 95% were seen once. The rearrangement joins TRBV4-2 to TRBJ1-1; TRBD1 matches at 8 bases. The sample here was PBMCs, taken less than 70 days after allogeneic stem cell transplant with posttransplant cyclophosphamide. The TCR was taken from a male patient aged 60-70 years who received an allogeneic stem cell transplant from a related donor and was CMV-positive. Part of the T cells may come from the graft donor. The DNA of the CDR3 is TGTGCCAGCCGCCCGGGCAGGGGGCTCGACATCAACAGGGTTATTATGAACACTGAAGCTTTCTTT. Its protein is CASRPGRGLDINRVIMNTEAFF.